This T cell receptor (beta chain) was sequenced for a study of T-cell memory formation after mild COVID-19. Regarding the study as a whole: The finding that pre-infection memory included some responding clones suggested that cross-reactive memory joined. The study found balanced CD4/CD8 in clones contracting day 15 to 85 and a CD4+ lean in later expanders.

5'RACE with constant-segment primers built TCRalpha and TCRbeta cDNA libraries with UMIs. Using its own MiXCR run on the 5' RACE reads, TCRdb lists one record per CDR3 protein. There are a few hundred thousand distinct CDR3 sequences in the sample; about 17% occur only once, and roughly 21% lies in the top ten. The CDR3 contains 16 residues. After removal of 8 bases from V and 0 bases from J, the junction contained 8 bases not matched to a gene. Germline values: CDR1 MGHRA, CDR2 YSYEKL. Comment on this clonotype: Its specificity is unknown.

Sequenced input: PBMCs or a T cell subset sorted from them (not recorded which). The V gene is TRBV4-1, the J gene TRBJ2-1, with 9 bases matching TRBD1. This clonotype was obtained from a man between 18 and 29 years old who had mild COVID-19 (a few samples of this study predate the infection). Cell type and time point are not known. CDR3 in DNA: TGCGCCAGCGGGCCCCGACAGGGGGACTCCTACAATGAGCAGTTCTTC. This sequence encodes CASGPRQGDSYNEQFF.